Following are 20 T cell receptor beta chains from one sample sequenced in a study. TCRdb called the RT-PCR reads again in MiXCR, with one record for every CDR3 protein. The sample has 550,000 to 750,000 distinct CDR3 sequences; 14% are singletons. Sequenced sample: memory CD4+ T cells from blood. These receptors came from a female donor in good health, serving as a healthy control.

This clonotype showed up many times. The chain joins TRBV12-5 to TRBJ1-1, with no clear D. The V end lost 7 bases, the J end lost 5 bases, and 14 bases lay between the germline ends. CDR3 size: 13 residues. CDR1 LGHNT and CDR2 FRNRAP come from the germline V gene. CDR3 nucleotides: TGTGCTAGTGCCTTCCCTGCCGGGACTGAAGCTTTCTTT. It is translated as CASAFPAGTEAFF. Full variable domain (outside the CDR3, taken from reference TRBV12-5 and TRBJ1-1): DARVTQTPRHKVTEMGQEVTMRCQPILGHNTVFWYRQTMMQGLELLAYFRNRAPLDDSGMPKDRFSAEMPDATLATLKIQPSEPRDSAVYFCASAFPAGTEAFFGQGTRLTVV.

This clonotype was seen repeatedly, ten times or more. The gene calls are TRBV7-9 and TRBJ1-1; D remains ambiguous. The germline V and J ends were trimmed by 0 bases and 6 bases, with 8 bases remaining between them. The CDR3 length is 13 residues. Germline V CDR1 and CDR2: SEHNR, FQNEAQ (reference sequence). The CDR3 protein is CASSLAVTSEAFF. The DNA for the CDR3 is TGTGCCAGCAGCTTAGCGGTTACCTCTGAAGCTTTCTTT.

This clonotype was seen more than once but under ten times. The chain couples TRBV15 to TRBJ2-1; D may be TRBD2 (7 bases). The CDR3 covers 12 residues. The germline gives CDR1 LNHNV, CDR2 YYDKDF (reference sequence). Here the CDR3 reads CAWGGALDEQFF. The CDR3 DNA reads TGTGCGTGGGGGGGGGCATTAGATGAGCAGTTCTTC.

The chain carries TRBV19 and TRBJ2-3; TRBD1 agrees at 9 bases. Germline V gives CDR1 LNHDA, CDR2 SQIVND (reference sequence). The length of the CDR3 is 15 residues. J lost 2 bases, V lost 8 bases, and 8 bases had no gene match. The CDR3 protein is CASSDRGSVTDTQYF. CDR3 bases: TGTGCCAGTTCGGACAGGGGATCGGTCACAGATACGCAGTATTTT.

The chain uses TRBV15 and TRBJ1-1; D unclear. Germline V CDR1 and CDR2: LNHNV, YYDKDF (reference sequence). The CDR3 sequence is 13 residues long. V dropped 3 bases and J dropped 1 base, with 6 bases sitting between them. The DNA for the CDR3 is TGTGCCACCAGCAGCGGGAAGAACACTGAAGCTTTCTTT. It yields the protein CATSSGKNTEAFF.

The chain carries TRBV7-2 and TRBJ2-5, with D tentatively TRBD2 (5 bases). Germline V gives CDR1 SGHTA, CDR2 FQGNSA. This CDR3 comprises 14 residues. V gave up 2 bases and J gave up 5 bases, with 12 bases separating them. The CDR3 DNA is TGTGCCAGCAGCTTACTTCGAGGGATGGAGACCCAGTACTTC. Its translation: CASSLLRGMETQYF.

This clonotype was recorded a few times. The V and J genes are TRBV27 and TRBJ1-1; D uncertain. The V gene's germline CDR1 is MNHEY and CDR2 SMNVEV (reference sequence). V was shortened by 2 bases and J by 4 bases, with 17 bases between the two germline ends. The CDR3 has 16 residues. The CDR3 nucleotides are TGTGCCAGCAGTTTAATGGGCGCAGGCTCCAGCACTGAAGCTTTCTTT. This translates into CASSLMGAGSSTEAFF.

This sequence joins TRBV6-5 and TRBJ2-3, with D uncertain. The V and J ends lost 2 bases and 0 bases respectively, with 9 bases between them. This CDR3 contains 15 residues. CDR1 and CDR2 (germline): MNHEY, SVGAGI. CDR3 sequence reads: CASSYRPFSTDTQYF. CDR3 coding DNA: TGTGCCAGCAGTTACCGACCGTTTAGCACAGATACGCAGTATTTT.

The chain combines TRBV12-3 or TRBV12-4 with TRBJ2-7; the D is unclear. This CDR3 is built from 14 residues. V was cut by 5 bases and J by 3 bases, with 14 bases left in between. The CDR3 sequence is CASSLTPTGYEQYF. The CDR3 DNA is TGTGCCAGCAGTCTGACCCCGACGGGCTACGAGCAGTACTTC.

This clonotype has more than one count but fewer than ten. CDR3 residues: CAISETGDPFF. The DNA for the CDR3 is TGTGCCATCAGCGAGACAGGGGACCCCTTCTTC. V gene TRBV10-3 combines with J gene TRBJ2-1, with 8 nucleotides matching TRBD1. There are 11 residues in the CDR3. Trimming removed 6 bases from V and 16 bases from J; junction bases left unmatched: 8. Germline V gives CDR1 ENHRY, CDR2 SYGVKD.

This rearrangement joins TRBV18 to TRBJ1-1; D call uncertain. Germline V gene lookup returns CDR1 KGHSH and CDR2 LQKENI. Between the trimmed V and J ends, which lost 5 bases and 1 base, there was a span of 11 bases. This CDR3 is 14 amino acids long. CDR3 residues: CASSRERGNTEAFF. In DNA form, the CDR3 reads TGTGCCAGCTCAAGGGAACGAGGGAACACTGAAGCTTTCTTT.

The sample holds many counts of this clonotype. J is TRBJ2-5 and V is TRBV27; D is uncertain. The ends were cut back, 4 bases at V and 4 bases at J, with 7 bases in the middle. The CDR3 is made up of 12 amino acids. Germline V gene sequence: CDR1 MNHEY, CDR2 SMNVEV (reference sequence). CDR3 loop: CASSSVGETQYF. The CDR3 region has the DNA TGTGCCAGCAGTTCCGTGGGAGAGACCCAGTACTTC.

This clonotype has just a few counts. The chain links TRBV7-2 to TRBJ1-3; unclear D gene. Trimming removed 3 bases at V and 2 bases at J, with 8 bases between. CDR1 and CDR2 (germline): SGHTA, FQGNSA. The length of the CDR3 is 14 residues. CDR3 bases: TGTGCCAGCAGCTTCTGGGGAGCTGGAAACACCATATATTTT. Protein: CASSFWGAGNTIYF.

This clonotype occurred a few times. The V gene is TRBV27, the J gene TRBJ1-1, with unresolved D. The V gene's germline CDR1 is MNHEY and CDR2 SMNVEV (reference sequence). The length of the CDR3 is 13 residues. Deletions cut 3 bases from V and 3 bases from J, with 8 bases between. DNA of the CDR3: TGTGCCAGCAGTTTCCGGGAGCACACTGAAGCTTTCTTT. Protein product: CASSFREHTEAFF.

This clonotype has more than one count but fewer than ten. The chain links TRBV7-9 to TRBJ1-2; 11 bases align to TRBD1. In germline, CDR1 is SEHNR, CDR2 FQNEAQ (reference sequence). The CDR3 runs to 15 residues. The ends lost 6 bases at V and 8 bases at J; junction bases unmatched: 11. This CDR3 reads CASSFRGQGALGYTF. The CDR3 DNA follows: TGTGCCAGCAGTTTTAGAGGACAGGGGGCCTTAGGCTACACCTTC.

The table lists this clonotype with a few counts. V and J are TRBV5-6 and TRBJ2-3, with D maybe TRBD2 (7 bases). Trimming shortened V by 3 bases and J by 0 bases, and 20 bases separated the two germline ends. This CDR3 is built from 18 residues. Germline V lookup: CDR1 SGHDT, CDR2 YYEEEE. CDR3 nucleotides: TGTGCCAGCAGCTCTACCTGGGAGCGGGACACTAGCACAGATACGCAGTATTTT. Translated, it gives CASSSTWERDTSTDTQYF. Looking up the rest from reference TRBV5-6 and TRBJ2-3 gives the full variable domain: DAGVTQSPTHLIKTRGQQVTLRCSPKSGHDTVSWYQQALGQGPQFIFQYYEEEERQRGNFPDRFSGHQFPNYSSELNVNALLLGDSALYLCASSSTWERDTSTDTQYFGPGTRLTVL.

The chain combines TRBV3-1 with TRBJ1-2; 12 nucleotides agree with TRBD1. Germline CDR1 and CDR2: LGHDT and YNNKEL (reference sequence). This CDR3 is 16 amino acids long. V lost 2 bases, J lost 6 bases, and 7 bases stayed unmatched. The DNA for the CDR3 is TGTGCCAGCAGCCAACGGGACAGGGGGCGAGTTGATGGCTACACCTTC. Amino acids: CASSQRDRGRVDGYTF.

The chain combines TRBV7-2 with TRBJ2-5, with D possibly matching TRBD1 (6 bases). Per the germline V gene, CDR1 is SGHTA and CDR2 is FQGNSA. The CDR3 totals 14 residues. Trimming shortened V by 8 bases and J by 3 bases, and 16 bases separated the two germline ends. The CDR3 reads CASSPQGWEETQYF. The CDR3 nucleotides are TGTGCCAGCTCCCCCCAGGGGTGGGAAGAGACCCAGTACTTC.

The table lists this clonotype with many counts. The V and J genes are TRBV29-1 and TRBJ2-7; D unclear. Germline V gene data show CDR1 as SQVTM and CDR2 as ANQGSEA. Trimming stripped 4 bases from V and 10 bases from J, with 14 bases between. The CDR3 has 11 amino acids. The CDR3 sequence: CSVADDTRQYF. CDR3 DNA sequence: TGCAGCGTTGCGGACGATACCAGACAGTACTTC.

The chain links TRBV6-1 to TRBJ1-5; D is undetermined. V was pared by 3 bases and J by 2 bases, with 5 bases between. CDR1 is MNHNS, CDR2 SASEGT, per germline. CDR3 size: 13 residues. This chain's CDR3 is CASSEEGNQPQHF. Here the CDR3 DNA reads TGTGCCAGCAGTGAGGAGGGCAATCAGCCCCAGCATTTT.